This TCR beta chain was sequenced for a study of Tregs in tolerant kidney transplant recipients. The CDR3 has 14 amino acids. The V gene's germline CDR1 is SGHTA and CDR2 FQGNSA. V lost 5 bases and J 4 bases, leaving 15 bases between the germline ends. This table comes from immunoSEQ multiplex PCR, and its TCRdb copy is limited to in-frame clones, with some not included. Its clone listing holds over 25,000 clones. Note on this clone: The missing CDR3 end, 3 residues past where the read stops, is filled in from the germline J gene.

The source of this sequence is a human donor who received a combined kidney and bone marrow transplant. The J gene is TRBJ2-7, the V gene TRBV7-2; weak D call: TRBD2 (6 bases). Source: CD8+ T cells from blood, taken before the transplant. The CDR3 protein is CASSAGTHPYEQYF. Incomplete CDR3 DNA: TGTGCCAGCAGCGCCGGGACTCATCCTTACGAG.